The next 2 T cell receptor beta chains were all read from a single sample in a study of cytomegalovirus exposure and HLA in healthy donors. The method was immunoSEQ multiplex PCR; TCRdb's version includes in-frame clones alone and lacks a portion of them. This sample has some 60,000 clones; around 96% occur once, and the top ten carry roughly 0.98%. The sample taken for sequencing was PBMCs. The receptors were gathered from a man between 18 and 29 years old in good health and CMV-seronegative.

The chain combines TRBV7-9 with TRBJ2-1; D unresolved. There are 15 residues in the CDR3. Germline-derived CDR1 and CDR2 are SEHNR and FQNEAQ (reference sequence). Between the trimmed V and J ends, which lost 5 bases and 3 bases, there was a span of 14 bases. CDR3 nucleotides: TGTGCCAGCAGCCCGTCGGGTGCCAGCTACAATGAGCAGTTCTTC. It translates to CASSPSGASYNEQFF.

This clone has just one count. J is TRBJ1-1 and V is TRBV25-1, with no clear D. Trimming pared 1 base from V and 1 base from J, leaving 13 bases between. CDR1 is MGHDK, CDR2 SYGVNS, per germline. This CDR3 region has 16 residues. CDR3 nucleotide sequence: TGTGCCAGCAGTGAATCCCCGGGCGAGGGGAACACTGAAGCTTTCTTT. Residues: CASSESPGEGNTEAFF.